Presented here are 23 T cell receptor beta chains from one specimen sequenced in a study of graft-versus-host responses after intestinal transplantation. The data were produced by immunoSEQ multiplex PCR, yet TCRdb's version contains in-frame clones alone and is incomplete. This repertoire shows roughly 20,000 clones, around three fifths found once; its top ten account for over 1%. Sequenced material: alloreactive CD4+ T cells from a mixed lymphocyte reaction culture, taken before intestinal transplant. The subset is: CFSE-low proliferating T cells sorted from roughly six-day pre-transplant mixed lymphocyte reaction (GvH or HvG direction). These receptors all stem from a human patient who received an intestinal transplant.

This clone has just a few counts. V gene TRBV6-5 combines with J gene TRBJ2-7; 8 bases are shared with TRBD2. Germline V gives CDR1 MNHEY, CDR2 SVGAGI. This CDR3 region has 15 residues. V was pared by 6 bases and J by 1 base, with 8 bases of the junction left unmatched. The CDR3 coding sequence is TGTGCCAGCAGCTTACTGGGACTAGGGTCCTACGAGCAGTACTTC. It is translated as CASSLLGLGSYEQYF.

This clone came up a few times. The chain has TRBV5-5 and TRBJ1-6, with 8 positions matching TRBD1. Losses at the gene ends were 4 bases for V and 0 bases for J; bases not matched to a gene: 3. The length of the CDR3 is 16 residues. Germline-derived CDR1 and CDR2 are SGHKS and YYEKEE (reference sequence). CDR3 bases: TGTGCCAGCAGCACCGACAGGGGCTCCTATAATTCACCCCTCCACTTT. This translates into CASSTDRGSYNSPLHF.

CDR3 residues: CASSQDRWTNEKLFF. DNA for the CDR3: TGTGCCAGCAGCCAAGATCGGTGGACTAATGAAAAACTGTTTTTT. This chain uses TRBV4-2 with TRBJ1-4; D is uncertain. V gave up 0 bases and J gave up 2 bases, with 7 bases separating them. Germline-derived CDR1 and CDR2 are LGHNA and YNFKEQ. The CDR3 contains 15 residues.

This clone occurred a few times. The gene calls are TRBV9 and TRBJ1-3; 8 nucleotides line up with TRBD1. CDR3 size: 16 residues. Trimming removed 0 bases from V and 4 bases from J; junction bases left unmatched: 6. Germline lookup yields CDR1 SGDLS and CDR2 YYNGEE. The CDR3 DNA reads TGTGCCAGCAGCGTAGAAGTCGGGACAGGCGGAAACACCATATATTTT. Its translation: CASSVEVGTGGNTIYF.

The J gene is TRBJ2-1, the V gene TRBV28; 8 bases are a match to TRBD2. This CDR3 has 13 residues. Losses at the gene ends were 6 bases for V and 8 bases for J; bases not matched to a gene: 6. Germline lookup yields CDR1 MDHEN and CDR2 SYDVKM. CDR3 sequence: CASRSSGLDEQFF. CDR3 in DNA: TGTGCCAGCAGGTCTAGCGGGCTGGATGAGCAGTTCTTC.

The chain links TRBV28 to TRBJ1-2, with 9 bases matching TRBD1. The V segment lost 5 bases and the J segment 2 bases; nucleotides outside the gene matches: 6. CDR3 length: 15 residues. Germline V gene data show CDR1 as MDHEN and CDR2 as SYDVKM. CDR3 residues: CASSTPGTGNYGYTF. CDR3 bases: TGTGCCAGCAGTACCCCAGGGACAGGGAACTATGGCTACACCTTC.

The sample holds a few counts of this clone. The chain joins TRBV6-6 to TRBJ2-5; D may be TRBD1 (5 bases). V lost 0 bases and J lost 1, with 9 bases in between. CDR1 is MNHNY, CDR2 SVGAGI, per germline (reference sequence). CDR3 length: 15 amino acids. The chain's CDR3 is CASSYSRGVQETQYF. For the CDR3, the DNA is TGTGCCAGCAGTTACTCTAGGGGCGTCCAAGAGACCCAGTACTTC.

The chain joins TRBV6-1 to TRBJ2-3; D remains unclear. The CDR3 has 14 amino acids. Trimming stripped 7 bases from V and 2 bases from J, with 13 bases between. Germline CDR1 MNHNS, CDR2 SASEGT. This chain's CDR3 is CASTVPGSTDTQYF. CDR3 nucleotide sequence: TGTGCCAGCACCGTCCCGGGTTCCACAGATACGCAGTATTTT.

This clone was found a few times. V gene TRBV7-3 combines with J gene TRBJ2-6, with 8 bases aligning to TRBD1. The CDR3 contains 18 residues. Germline trimming cut 4 bases from V and 4 bases from J; bases unmatched to any gene: 12. Per germline, CDR1 SGHTA and CDR2 FQGTGA. The DNA for the CDR3 is TGTGCCAGCAGCTCCGTGACAGGGGAGGCCTCGGGGGCCAACGTCCTGACTTTC. Protein product: CASSSVTGEASGANVLTF.

This clone was seen only a few times. The chain uses TRBV9 and TRBJ2-3; weak D call: TRBD2 (5 bases). CDR3 length: 12 amino acids. Deletions cut 4 bases from V and 8 bases from J, with 11 bases between. From germline, CDR1 is SGDLS and CDR2 YYNGEE. CDR3 amino acids: CASSSNRGTQYF. The CDR3 region has the DNA TGTGCCAGCAGCTCCAATCGGGGTACGCAGTATTTT. Using reference TRBV9 and TRBJ2-3 for the parts outside the CDR3, the full variable domain is DSGVTQTPKHLITATGQRVTLRCSPRSGDLSVYWYQQSLDQGLQFLIQYYNGEERAKGNILERFSAQQFPDLHSELNLSSLELGDSALYFCASSSNRGTQYFGPGTRLTVL.

V gene TRBV6-6 combines with J gene TRBJ1-2, with no clear D. CDR3 length: 12 residues. The germline CDR1 and CDR2 sequences are MNHNY and SVGAGI (reference sequence). V lost 4 bases, J lost 5 bases, and 8 bases lay in between. This CDR3 is CASSLVLYGYTF. The CDR3, as DNA: TGTGCCAGCAGTTTAGTCCTATATGGCTACACCTTC.

The chain links TRBV6-5 to TRBJ2-1, with 12 bases matching TRBD2. Trimming removed 4 bases from V and 10 bases from J; junction bases left unmatched: 8. This CDR3 has 15 amino acids. Germline values: CDR1 MNHEY, CDR2 SVGAGI. CDR3 in amino acids: CASSSRTSGVREQFF. The CDR3 nucleotides read TGTGCCAGCAGTTCTAGGACTAGCGGGGTTAGGGAGCAGTTCTTC.

The rearrangement links TRBV9 to TRBJ1-5; the D gene is possibly TRBD1 (5 bases). CDR1 SGDLS and CDR2 YYNGEE come from the germline V gene. V lost 4 bases and J 2 bases, leaving 10 bases between the germline ends. The CDR3 has 14 residues. The DNA for the CDR3 is TGTGCCAGCAGCCCAACGGGGGGCAATCAGCCCCAGCATTTT. Translated: CASSPTGGNQPQHF.

J is TRBJ2-7 and V is TRBV7-9; 8 bases align to TRBD1. The CDR3 has 15 residues. Germline assignment: CDR1 SEHNR and CDR2 FQNEAQ (reference sequence). With 4 bases clipped from V and 4 bases from J, the junction kept 9 bases outside the gene matches. CDR3 sequence: CASSSQGALKYEQYF. The CDR3 DNA follows: TGTGCCAGCAGCTCGCAGGGGGCGCTTAAGTACGAGCAGTACTTC.

By sample share, this clone is medium-sized (0.01 to 0.1%). J is TRBJ1-6 and V is TRBV10-2, with 7 bases fitting TRBD1. From germline, CDR1 is WSHSY and CDR2 SAAADI. This CDR3 is built from 16 residues. Trimming at V came to 2 bases and at J to 0 bases, leaving 1 base not matched to a gene. The chain's CDR3 is CASSEDRVSYNSPLHF. Here the CDR3 DNA reads TGCGCCAGCAGTGAGGACAGGGTCTCCTATAATTCACCCCTCCACTTT.

The chain has TRBV18 and TRBJ2-2, with TRBD2 matching over 8 bases. CDR3 length equals 16 residues. Germline values: CDR1 KGHSH, CDR2 LQKENI. Trimming at V came to 1 base and at J to 1 base, leaving 2 bases not matched to a gene. The CDR3 reads CASSPRSGRNTGELFF. The CDR3, as DNA: TGTGCCAGCTCACCACGGAGCGGGAGGAACACCGGGGAGCTGTTTTTT.

The chain has TRBV6-1 and TRBJ1-6; D unresolved. Trimming took off 5 bases at V and 0 bases at J, with 5 bases between the two ends. Germline values: CDR1 MNHNS, CDR2 SASEGT. The CDR3 extends over 14 amino acids. The CDR3, as DNA: TGTGCCAGCAGTCGGGTCTCCTATAATTCACCCCTCCACTTT. Residues: CASSRVSYNSPLHF.

The chain recombines TRBV9 with TRBJ1-2; D is unresolved. Germline CDR1 and CDR2: SGDLS and YYNGEE. Between the trimmed V and J ends, which lost 4 bases and 5 bases, there was a span of 18 bases. The CDR3 spans 15 residues. The CDR3 protein is CASSNNRLARYGYTF. The DNA for the CDR3 is TGTGCCAGCAGCAACAACAGACTAGCAAGATATGGCTACACCTTC.

The chain recombines TRBV2 with TRBJ2-1; 10 bases agree with TRBD1. CDR1 and CDR2 (germline): SNHLY, FYNNEI. The J segment lost 7 bases and the V segment lost 5 bases, leaving 11 bases of the junction unmatched. This CDR3 is built from 16 residues. In DNA form, the CDR3 reads TGTGCCAGCAGTTCCCCTGGGACAGGGGAAGCGAATGAGCAGTTCTTC. It is translated as CASSSPGTGEANEQFF.

This clone has a handful of counts. The chain recombines TRBV7-2 with TRBJ1-5; maybe TRBD1 (5 bases). The germline V gene encodes CDR1 SGHTA and CDR2 FQGNSA. This CDR3 contains 14 residues. The V end was cut by 3 bases, the J end by 7 bases, with 13 bases between. The CDR3 protein is CASSFSGNRQPQHF. CDR3 bases: TGTGCCAGCAGCTTTTCAGGGAATCGGCAGCCCCAGCATTTT. Using reference TRBV7-2 and TRBJ1-5 for the parts outside the CDR3, the full variable domain is GAGVSQSPSNKVTEKGKDVELRCDPISGHTALYWYRQSLGQGLEFLIYFQGNSAPDKSGLPSDRFSAERTGGSVSTLTIQRTQQEDSAVYLCASSFSGNRQPQHFGDGTRLSIL.

The chain has TRBV5-1 and TRBJ2-5; D ambiguous. The V gene's germline CDR1 is SGHRS and CDR2 YFSETQ. V shed 0 bases and J shed 1 base, with 10 bases lying between them. The CDR3 consists of 15 residues. The CDR3 here is CASSLGGLTQETQYF. The CDR3 nucleotides read TGCGCCAGCAGCTTGGGCGGCCTAACCCAAGAGACCCAGTACTTC.

The V gene is TRBV7-2, the J gene TRBJ1-2; TRBD1 agrees at 9 bases. CDR1 SGHTA and CDR2 FQGNSA come from the germline V gene. The length of the CDR3 is 15 residues. V shed 5 bases, J shed 2 bases, and the junction held 6 bases outside the gene matches. DNA of the CDR3: TGTGCCAGCAGCCCCCGGGACAGGGCGAACTATGGCTACACCTTC. Translation gives CASSPRDRANYGYTF.

CDR3 amino acids: CASSLTWGGGRRVDTQYF. In nucleotides, the CDR3 is TGTGCCAGCAGCCTAACCTGGGGTGGCGGGAGACGGGTGGATACGCAGTATTTT. The rearrangement links TRBV4-2 to TRBJ2-3, with 7 bases identical to TRBD2. Germline loops: CDR1 LGHNA, CDR2 YNFKEQ. V lost 4 bases, J lost 6 bases, and 19 bases stayed unmatched. This CDR3 is 18 amino acids long.